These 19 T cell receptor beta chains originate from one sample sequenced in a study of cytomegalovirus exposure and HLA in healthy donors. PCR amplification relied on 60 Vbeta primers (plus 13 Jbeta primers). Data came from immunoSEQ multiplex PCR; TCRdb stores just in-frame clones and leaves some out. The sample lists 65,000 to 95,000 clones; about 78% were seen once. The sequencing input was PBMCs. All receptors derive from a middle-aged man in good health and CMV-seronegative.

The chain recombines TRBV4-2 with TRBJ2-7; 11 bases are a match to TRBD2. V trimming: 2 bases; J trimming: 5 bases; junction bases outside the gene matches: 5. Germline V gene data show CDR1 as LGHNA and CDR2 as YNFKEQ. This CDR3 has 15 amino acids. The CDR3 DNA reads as TGTGCCAGCAGCCAAACCTTAGCGGGGGGGCACGAGCAGTACTTC. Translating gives CASSQTLAGGHEQYF.

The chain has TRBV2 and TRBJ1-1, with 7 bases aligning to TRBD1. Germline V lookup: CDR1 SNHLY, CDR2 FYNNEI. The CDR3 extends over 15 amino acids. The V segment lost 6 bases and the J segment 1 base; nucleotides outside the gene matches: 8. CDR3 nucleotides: TGTGCCAGCAGAGAGGGGACAGTTAGGAACACTGAAGCTTTCTTT. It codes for CASREGTVRNTEAFF.

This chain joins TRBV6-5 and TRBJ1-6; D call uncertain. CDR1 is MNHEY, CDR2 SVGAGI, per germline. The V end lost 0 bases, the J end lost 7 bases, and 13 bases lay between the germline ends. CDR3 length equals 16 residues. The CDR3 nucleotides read TGTGCCAGCAGTTACTCGGCAAGCGGATCAAATTCACCCCTCCACTTT. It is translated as CASSYSASGSNSPLHF.

In DNA, the CDR3 is TGTGCCAGCAGCTTACAGGGGATGAACACCGGGGAGCTGTTTTTT. Translated: CASSLQGMNTGELFF. The chain joins TRBV7-3 to TRBJ2-2; D might be TRBD1 (6 bases). The V gene lost 2 bases and the J gene lost 1 base, with 8 bases spanning the gap. The germline V gene has CDR1 SGHTA and CDR2 FQGTGA. The CDR3 loop spans 15 amino acids. Together with reference TRBV7-3 and TRBJ2-2, the CDR3 gives the full variable domain: GAGVSQTPSNKVTEKGKYVELRCDPISGHTALYWYRQSLGQGPEFLIYFQGTGAADDSGLPNDRFFAVRPEGSVSTLKIQRTERGDSAVYLCASSLQGMNTGELFFGEGSRLTVL.

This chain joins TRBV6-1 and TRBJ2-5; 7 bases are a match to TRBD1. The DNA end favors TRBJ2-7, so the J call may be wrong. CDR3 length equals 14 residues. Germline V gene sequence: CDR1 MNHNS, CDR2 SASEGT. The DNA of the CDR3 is TGTGCCAGCAGTGAATCGGGACAGCGCTACGAGCAGTACTTC. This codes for CASSESGQRYEQYF.

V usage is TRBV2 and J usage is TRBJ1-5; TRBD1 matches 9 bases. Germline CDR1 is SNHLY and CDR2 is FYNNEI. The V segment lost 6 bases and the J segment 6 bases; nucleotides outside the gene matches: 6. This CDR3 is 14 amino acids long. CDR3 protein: CASSLTGGSQPQHF. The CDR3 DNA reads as TGTGCCAGCAGCCTGACAGGGGGGTCTCAGCCCCAGCATTTT.

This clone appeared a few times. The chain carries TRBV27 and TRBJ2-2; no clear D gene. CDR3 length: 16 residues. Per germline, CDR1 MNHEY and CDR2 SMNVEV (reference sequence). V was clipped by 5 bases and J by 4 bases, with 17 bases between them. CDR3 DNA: TGTGCCAGCAGTGCGCCTCTCGTTGCGAGCACCGGGGAGCTGTTTTTT. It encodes CASSAPLVASTGELFF.

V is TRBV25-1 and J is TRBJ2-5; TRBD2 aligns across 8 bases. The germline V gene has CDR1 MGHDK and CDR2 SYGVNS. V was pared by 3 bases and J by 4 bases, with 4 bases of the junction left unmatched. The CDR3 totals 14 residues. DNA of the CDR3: TGTGCCAGCAGTGAGGCGGGGGGCGTAGAGACCCAGTACTTC. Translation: CASSEAGGVETQYF.

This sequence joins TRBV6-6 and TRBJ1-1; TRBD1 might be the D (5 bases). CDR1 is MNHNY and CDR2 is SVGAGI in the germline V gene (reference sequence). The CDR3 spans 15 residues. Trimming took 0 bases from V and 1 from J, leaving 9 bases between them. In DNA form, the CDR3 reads TGTGCCAGCAGTTACTCGGGGGGAGGGAACACTGAAGCTTTCTTT. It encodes CASSYSGGGNTEAFF.

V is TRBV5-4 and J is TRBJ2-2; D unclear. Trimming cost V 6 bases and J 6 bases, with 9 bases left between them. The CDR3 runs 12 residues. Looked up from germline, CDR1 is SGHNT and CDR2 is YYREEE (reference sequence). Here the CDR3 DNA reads TGTGCCAGCAAAACTCCTGCCGGGGAGCTGTTTTTT. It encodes CASKTPAGELFF.

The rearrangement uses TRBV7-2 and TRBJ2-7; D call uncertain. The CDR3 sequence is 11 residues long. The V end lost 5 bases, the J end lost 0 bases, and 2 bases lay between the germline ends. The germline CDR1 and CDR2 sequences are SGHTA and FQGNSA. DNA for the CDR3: TGTGCCAGCAGCCACTCCTACGAGCAGTACTTC. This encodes CASSHSYEQYF.

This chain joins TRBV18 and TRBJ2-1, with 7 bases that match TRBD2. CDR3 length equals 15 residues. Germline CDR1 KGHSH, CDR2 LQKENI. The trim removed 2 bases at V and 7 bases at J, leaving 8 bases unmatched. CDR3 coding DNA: TGTGCCAGCTCACCATGGGGGGGAGAAGGGAATGAGCAGTTCTTC. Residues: CASSPWGGEGNEQFF.

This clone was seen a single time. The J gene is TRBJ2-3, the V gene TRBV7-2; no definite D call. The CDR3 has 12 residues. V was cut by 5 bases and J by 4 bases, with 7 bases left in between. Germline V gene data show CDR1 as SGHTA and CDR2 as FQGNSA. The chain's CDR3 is CASSPPPDTQYF. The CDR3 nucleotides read TGTGCCAGCAGCCCCCCTCCAGATACGCAGTATTTT.

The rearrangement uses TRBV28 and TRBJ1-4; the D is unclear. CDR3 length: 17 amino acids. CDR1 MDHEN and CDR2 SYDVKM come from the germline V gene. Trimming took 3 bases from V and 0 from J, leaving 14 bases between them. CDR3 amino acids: CASSFHLRSATNEKLFF. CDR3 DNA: TGTGCCAGCAGTTTCCATTTAAGGAGTGCAACTAATGAAAAACTGTTTTTT.

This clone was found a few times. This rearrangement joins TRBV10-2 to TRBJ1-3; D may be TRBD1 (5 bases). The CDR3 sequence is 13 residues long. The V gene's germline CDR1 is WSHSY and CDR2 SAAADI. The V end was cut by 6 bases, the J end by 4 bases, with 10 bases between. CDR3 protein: CASSEQAGNTIYF. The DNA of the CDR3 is TGCGCCAGCAGCGAACAGGCCGGAAACACCATATATTTT.

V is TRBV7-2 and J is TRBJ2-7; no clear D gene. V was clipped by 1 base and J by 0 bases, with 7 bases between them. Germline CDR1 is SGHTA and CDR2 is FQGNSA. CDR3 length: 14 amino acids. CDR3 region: CASSLDHSSYEQYF. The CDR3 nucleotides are TGTGCCAGCAGCTTAGACCATAGCTCCTACGAGCAGTACTTC. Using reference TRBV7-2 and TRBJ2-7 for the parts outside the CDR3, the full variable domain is GAGVSQSPSNKVTEKGKDVELRCDPISGHTALYWYRQSLGQGLEFLIYFQGNSAPDKSGLPSDRFSAERTGGSVSTLTIQRTQQEDSAVYLCASSLDHSSYEQYFGPGTRLTVT.

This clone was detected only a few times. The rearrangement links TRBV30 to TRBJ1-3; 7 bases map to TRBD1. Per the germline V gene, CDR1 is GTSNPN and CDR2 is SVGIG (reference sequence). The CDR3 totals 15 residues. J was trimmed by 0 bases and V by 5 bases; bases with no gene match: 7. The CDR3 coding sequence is TGTGCCTGGGACCGGGACAGTGCCTCTGGAAACACCATATATTTT. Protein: CAWDRDSASGNTIYF. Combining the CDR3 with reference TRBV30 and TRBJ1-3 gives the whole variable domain SQTIHQWPATLVQPVGSPLSLECTVEGTSNPNLYWYRQAAGRGLQLLFYSVGIGQISSEVPQNLSASRPQDRQFILSSKKLLLSDSGFYLCAWDRDSASGNTIYFGEGSWLTVV.

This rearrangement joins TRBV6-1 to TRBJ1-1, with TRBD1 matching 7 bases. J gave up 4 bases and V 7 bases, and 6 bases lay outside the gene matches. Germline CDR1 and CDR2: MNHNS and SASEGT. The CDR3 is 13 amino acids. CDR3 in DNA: TGTGCCAGCATTTTCAGGGGGACCACTGAAGCTTTCTTT. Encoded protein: CASIFRGTTEAFF.

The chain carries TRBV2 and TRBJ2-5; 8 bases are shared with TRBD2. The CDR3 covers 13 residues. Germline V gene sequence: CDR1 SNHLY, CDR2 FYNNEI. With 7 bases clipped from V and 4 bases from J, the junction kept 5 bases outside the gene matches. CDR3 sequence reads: CASTGGPGETQYF. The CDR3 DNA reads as TGTGCCAGCACGGGGGGGCCAGGAGAGACCCAGTACTTC.